The T cell receptor beta chain described here comes from a study of blood T cell repertoires in COVID-19. The overall study: T cells, B-cell-depleted T cells, or PBMCs provided the cDNA or gDNA that served as material.

This clone was observed a handful of times. The germline CDR1 and CDR2 sequences are SEHNR and FQNEAQ (reference sequence). V lost 3 bases and J 1 base, leaving 9 bases between the germline ends. The CDR3 is 15 residues long. While infection was still active, Seattle patients were enrolled and then followed longitudinally. Using immunoSEQ multiplex PCR, the repertoire was profiled, and TCRdb retains in-frame clones only, with some absent. The table has some 390,000 clones, 89% seen once. The clonotype originates from a woman in her thirties or forties with COVID-19, enrolled during active disease. Sequencing was carried out using peripheral blood. The chain couples TRBV7-9 to TRBJ1-4, with D perhaps matching TRBD1 (6 bases). This CDR3 reads CASSFHRETNEKLFF. CDR3 DNA: TGTGCCAGCAGCTTCCACAGGGAAACTAATGAAAAACTGTTTTTT. The complete variable domain, with remaining parts taken from reference TRBV7-9 and TRBJ1-4, reads DTGVSQNPRHKITKRGQNVTFRCDPISEHNRLYWYRQTLGQGPEFLTYFQNEAQLEKSRLLSDRFSAERPKGSFSTLEIQRTEQGDSAMYLCASSFHRETNEKLFFGSGTQLSVL.